This TCR beta chain was obtained from a study of Ad26.COV2.S vaccination and SARS-CoV-2 variants. Background on the study: Donor got 5x10^10 or 1x10^11 viral particles of Ad26.COV2.S. Findings of the study overall: Reports say spike-specific CD8+ and CD4+ T cell responses covered substantial breadth after vaccination. Non-spike TCR breadth showed similarity between vaccine and placebo recipients.

Remarks on this clone: Its antigen is unidentified.

Germline V gene data show CDR1 as KGHSH and CDR2 as LQKENI. The CDR3 length is 14 residues. J gave up 5 bases and V 6 bases, and 7 bases lay outside the gene matches. The treatment was: around 19 received Ad26.COV2.S at low or high dose, single or two shots; 5 received placebo; per-sample allocation not given. Samples analyzed were those drawn on day 63 after the first vaccine or placebo injection. Expressing Wuhan-strain SARS-CoV-2 spike, an Ad26 vector served as the vaccine. Generated by immunoSEQ multiplex PCR, the TCRdb table keeps only in-frame clones and is missing some. The data contain roughly 380,000 clones, approximately 84% of them singletons.

The J gene is TRBJ2-5, the V gene TRBV18; the match to TRBD1 covers 9 bases. Source: peripheral blood, taken in a trial of Ad26.COV2.S vaccine versus placebo. The receptor's source is a person aged 18-60 years who received the Ad26.COV2.S COVID-19 vaccine or a placebo. CDR3 sequence reads: CASSPTGGDETQYF. In DNA, the CDR3 is TGTGCCAGCTCGCCCACAGGGGGCGACGAGACCCAGTACTTC.